This T cell receptor (beta chain) was recorded in a study of T cells in Graves' hyperthyroidism and ophthalmopathy. This clonotype was counted between two and nine times. Using RNA transcripts as the source, TCR beta CDR3 regions were amplified. Primed by the HTBI set, a first-round RT-PCR was run on the TCR CDR3. TCRdb analysed the multiplex PCR reads with MiXCR anew, one entry per CDR3 protein. Of about 680,000 distinct CDR3 sequences listed, over 35% are singletons. V trimming: 4 bases; J trimming: 3 bases; junction bases outside the gene matches: 4. The CDR3 extends over 14 amino acids. CDR1 and CDR2 (germline): MNHNS, SASEGT.

The sequence came from a woman between 40 and 50 years old with Graves' hyperthyroidism. The sample consisted of blood. The V and J genes are TRBV6-1 and TRBJ2-7, with TRBD2 identical over 9 bases. CDR3 protein: CASSGLAGLYEQYF. The CDR3 DNA reads as TGTGCCAGCAGTGGGCTAGCGGGGCTCTACGAGCAGTACTTC.